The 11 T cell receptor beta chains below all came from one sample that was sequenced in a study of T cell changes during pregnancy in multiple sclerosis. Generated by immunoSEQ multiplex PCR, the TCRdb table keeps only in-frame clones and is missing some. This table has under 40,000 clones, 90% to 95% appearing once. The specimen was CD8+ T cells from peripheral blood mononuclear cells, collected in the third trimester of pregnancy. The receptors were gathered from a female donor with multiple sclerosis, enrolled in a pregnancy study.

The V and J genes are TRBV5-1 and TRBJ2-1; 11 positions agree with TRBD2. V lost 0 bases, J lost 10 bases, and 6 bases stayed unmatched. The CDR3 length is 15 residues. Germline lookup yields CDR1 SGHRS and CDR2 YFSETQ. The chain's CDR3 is CASSLVSGGAKEQFF. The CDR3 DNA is TGCGCCAGCAGCTTGGTTAGCGGGGGGGCCAAGGAGCAGTTCTTC.

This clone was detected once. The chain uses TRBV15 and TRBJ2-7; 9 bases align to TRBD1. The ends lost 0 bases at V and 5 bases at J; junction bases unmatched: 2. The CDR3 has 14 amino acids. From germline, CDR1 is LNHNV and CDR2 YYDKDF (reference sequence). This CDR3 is CATSREGTGNEQYF. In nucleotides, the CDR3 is TGTGCCACCAGCAGAGAAGGGACAGGGAACGAGCAGTACTTC. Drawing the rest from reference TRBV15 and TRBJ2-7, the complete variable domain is DAMVIQNPRYQVTQFGKPVTLSCSQTLNHNVMYWYQQKSSQAPKLLFHYYDKDFNNEADTPDNFQSRRPNTSFCFLDIRSPGLGDTAMYLCATSREGTGNEQYFGPGTRLTVT.

The DNA for the CDR3 is TGTGCCAGCAATCCGGGACAGGGGAACACTGAAGCTTTCTTT. It is translated as CASNPGQGNTEAFF. This chain uses TRBV9 with TRBJ1-1, with TRBD1 matching 9 bases. Germline values: CDR1 SGDLS, CDR2 YYNGEE. The CDR3 runs 14 residues. Trimming took 6 bases from V and 1 from J; bases not matched to a gene: 4.

The CDR3 nucleotides are TGTGCCAGCAGCTCGTGGACAGGTCGGACTGAAGCTTTCTTT. It is translated as CASSSWTGRTEAFF. The rearrangement joins TRBV7-2 to TRBJ1-1, with 7 bases aligning to TRBD1. The J segment lost 5 bases and the V segment lost 4 bases, leaving 7 bases of the junction unmatched. Germline CDR1 SGHTA, CDR2 FQGNSA. This CDR3 spans 14 amino acids.

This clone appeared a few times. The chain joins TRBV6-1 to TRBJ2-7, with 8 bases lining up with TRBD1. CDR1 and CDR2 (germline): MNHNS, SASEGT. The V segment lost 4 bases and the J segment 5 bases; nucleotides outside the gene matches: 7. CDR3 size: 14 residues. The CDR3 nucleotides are TGTGCCAGCAGTGGGGGTTCAGGGGGCAACGAGCAGTACTTC. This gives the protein CASSGGSGGNEQYF.

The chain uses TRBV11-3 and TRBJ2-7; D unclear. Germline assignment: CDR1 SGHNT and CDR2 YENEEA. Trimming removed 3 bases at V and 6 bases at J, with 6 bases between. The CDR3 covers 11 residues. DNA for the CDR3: TGTGCCAGCAGCTTTCACAGCGAGCAGTACTTC. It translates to CASSFHSEQYF.

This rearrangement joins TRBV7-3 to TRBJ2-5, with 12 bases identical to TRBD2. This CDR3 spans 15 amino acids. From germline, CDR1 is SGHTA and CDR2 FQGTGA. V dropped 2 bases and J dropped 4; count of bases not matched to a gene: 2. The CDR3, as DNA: TGTGCCAGCAGCTTACTAGCGGGGGGGCTAGAGACCCAGTACTTC. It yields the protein CASSLLAGGLETQYF.

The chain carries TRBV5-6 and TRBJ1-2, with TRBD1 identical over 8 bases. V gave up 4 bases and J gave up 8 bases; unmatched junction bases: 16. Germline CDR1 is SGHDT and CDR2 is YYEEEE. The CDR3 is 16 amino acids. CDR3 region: CASSLADGTGGAGYTF. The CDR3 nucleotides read TGTGCCAGCAGCCTGGCCGACGGGACAGGCGGAGCCGGCTACACCTTC. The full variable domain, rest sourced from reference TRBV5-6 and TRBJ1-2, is DAGVTQSPTHLIKTRGQQVTLRCSPKSGHDTVSWYQQALGQGPQFIFQYYEEEERQRGNFPDRFSGHQFPNYSSELNVNALLLGDSALYLCASSLADGTGGAGYTFGSGTRLTVV.

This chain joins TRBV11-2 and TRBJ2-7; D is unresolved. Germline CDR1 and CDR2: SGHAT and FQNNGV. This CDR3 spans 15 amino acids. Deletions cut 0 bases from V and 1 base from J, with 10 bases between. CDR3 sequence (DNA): TGTGCCAGCAGCTTAGACACAGCTTTTTCCTACGAGCAGTACTTC. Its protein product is CASSLDTAFSYEQYF.

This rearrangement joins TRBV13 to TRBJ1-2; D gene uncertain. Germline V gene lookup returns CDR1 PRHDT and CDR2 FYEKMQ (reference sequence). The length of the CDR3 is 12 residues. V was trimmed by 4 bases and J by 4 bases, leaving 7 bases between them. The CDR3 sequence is CASSSTFYGYTF. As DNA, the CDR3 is TGTGCCAGCAGCTCTACCTTCTATGGCTACACCTTC.

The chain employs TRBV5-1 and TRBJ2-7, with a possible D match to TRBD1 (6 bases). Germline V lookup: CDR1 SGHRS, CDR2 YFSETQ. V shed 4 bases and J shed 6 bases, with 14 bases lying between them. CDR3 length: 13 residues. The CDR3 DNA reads TGCGCCAGCAGCCCGAAACAGGGTTTCGAGCAGTACTTC. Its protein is CASSPKQGFEQYF.